Below, 14 T cell receptor beta chains from the same sample are listed, as sequenced in a study of blood T cell repertoires in COVID-19. Clones were read by immunoSEQ multiplex PCR, and TCRdb kept only the in-frame ones, dropping some. The sample lists around 300,000 clones, 70% to 90% occurring once. Sequenced: peripheral blood. Receptor source: a woman in her 70s with COVID-19, enrolled during active disease.

The chain carries TRBV6-5 and TRBJ1-2, with D unclear. Germline V gene data show CDR1 as MNHEY and CDR2 as SVGAGI. The CDR3 spans 13 residues. V was trimmed by 2 bases and J by 5 bases, leaving 9 bases between them. For the CDR3, the DNA is TGTGCCAGCAGTTACGTAACAGCTTATGGCTACACCTTC. Translating gives CASSYVTAYGYTF.

This clone has more than one count but fewer than ten. The V and J genes are TRBV2 and TRBJ2-7; 8 bases line up with TRBD2. Looked up from germline, CDR1 is SNHLY and CDR2 is FYNNEI. Trimming at V came to 5 bases and at J to 3 bases, leaving 12 bases not matched to a gene. CDR3 length: 16 residues. As DNA, the CDR3 is TGTGCCAGCAGTAGGGGCATGACTAGCGAGCTCTACGAGCAGTACTTC. Translated, it gives CASSRGMTSELYEQYF. Combining the CDR3 with reference TRBV2 and TRBJ2-7 gives the whole variable domain EPEVTQTPSHQVTQMGQEVILRCVPISNHLYFYWYRQILGQKVEFLVSFYNNEISEKSEIFDDQFSVERPDGSNFTLKIRSTKLEDSAMYFCASSRGMTSELYEQYFGPGTRLTVT.

The rearrangement links TRBV6-2 or TRBV6-3 to TRBJ1-1, with D tentatively TRBD1 (6 bases). Trimming shortened V by 2 bases and J by 4 bases, and 8 bases separated the two germline ends. The length of the CDR3 is 13 residues. In germline, CDR1 is MNHEY, CDR2 SVGEGT. CDR3 DNA: TGTGCCAGCAGTTACCTAGGGGGCACTGAAGCTTTCTTT. This gives the protein CASSYLGGTEAFF.

The chain uses TRBV29-1 and TRBJ2-7; 7 nucleotides match TRBD1. J lost 5 bases, V lost 5 bases, and 12 bases had no gene match. Looked up from germline, CDR1 is SQVTM and CDR2 is ANQGSEA. The CDR3 spans 14 residues. CDR3 DNA: TGCAGCGTTTCCTGGGACAGCGGTAGGAACGAGCAGTACTTC. Amino acid sequence: CSVSWDSGRNEQYF.

Note on this clone: Other DNA sequences in this specimen translate into the identical CDR3. This rearrangement joins TRBV18 to TRBJ1-1; D gene ambiguous. The germline V gene has CDR1 KGHSH and CDR2 LQKENI. The V end lost 2 bases, the J end lost 1 base, and 11 bases lay between the germline ends. CDR3 length equals 15 residues. CDR3 amino acids: CASSPSGGGNTEAFF. CDR3 coding DNA: TGTGCCAGCTCACCATCGGGCGGAGGGAACACTGAAGCTTTCTTT.

This clone was found once. The chain recombines TRBV27 with TRBJ1-1, with TRBD1 matching 12 bases. This CDR3 spans 16 amino acids. V lost 5 bases and J lost 11; bases outside the gene matches: 15. Germline V gene data show CDR1 as MNHEY and CDR2 as SMNVEV (reference sequence). This chain's CDR3 is CASSSRDRGLPFVAFF. CDR3 sequence (DNA): TGTGCCAGCAGTAGCCGGGACAGGGGGCTCCCTTTCGTTGCTTTCTTT.

This chain connects TRBV5-1 to TRBJ1-3; no definite D call. This CDR3 spans 16 amino acids. Trimming took off 2 bases at V and 0 bases at J, with 12 bases between the two ends. Germline values: CDR1 SGHRS, CDR2 YFSETQ. The CDR3 nucleotides read TGCGCCAGCAGCTTATCCTATGCGAGCTCTGGAAACACCATATATTTT. Translating it yields CASSLSYASSGNTIYF.

The chain couples TRBV9 to TRBJ2-6; D is undetermined. V lost 0 bases, J lost 0 bases, and 19 bases lay in between. The CDR3 spans 20 residues. CDR1 SGDLS and CDR2 YYNGEE come from the germline V gene. The CDR3: CASSVGVTQRIASGANVLTF. The CDR3 bases are TGTGCCAGCAGCGTAGGGGTCACTCAACGTATAGCCTCTGGGGCCAACGTCCTGACTTTC.

The chain combines TRBV9 with TRBJ2-1; the match to TRBD1 covers 9 bases. Germline V lookup: CDR1 SGDLS, CDR2 YYNGEE. V gave up 1 base and J gave up 6 bases; unmatched junction bases: 11. This CDR3 comprises 17 residues. CDR3 coding DNA: TGTGCCAGCAGCGTAAGGGACAGGGAGGAGCTGGGCAATGAGCAGTTCTTC. This codes for CASSVRDREELGNEQFF.

The V and J genes are TRBV28 and TRBJ1-6, with D unclear. Germline lookup yields CDR1 MDHEN and CDR2 SYDVKM. The CDR3 is made up of 15 amino acids. Trimming took off 7 bases at V and 9 bases at J, with 19 bases between the two ends. The DNA of the CDR3 is TGTGCCAGCAACACCCACGTCCCCCGCGGTTCACCCCTCCACTTT. Its protein is CASNTHVPRGSPLHF.

The chain uses TRBV12-5 and TRBJ1-2; 7 nucleotides line up with TRBD1. The junction had 4 bases not matched to a gene; V was cut back by 5 bases and J by 4 bases. CDR1 LGHNT and CDR2 FRNRAP come from the germline V gene. The CDR3 runs to 13 residues. CDR3 sequence (DNA): TGTGCTAGTGGTCCGTGGGACAGCTATGGCTACACCTTC. Amino acid sequence: CASGPWDSYGYTF. Supplemented by reference TRBV12-5 and TRBJ1-2, the full variable domain reads DARVTQTPRHKVTEMGQEVTMRCQPILGHNTVFWYRQTMMQGLELLAYFRNRAPLDDSGMPKDRFSAEMPDATLATLKIQPSEPRDSAVYFCASGPWDSYGYTFGSGTRLTVV.

This chain joins TRBV10-1 and TRBJ1-5; D gene ambiguous. The CDR3 has 12 residues. The germline V gene has CDR1 WNHNN and CDR2 SYGVQD (reference sequence). V was cut by 1 base and J by 6 bases, with 4 bases left in between. The CDR3 coding sequence is TGCGCCAGCAGTGAGTTCGGTCAGCCCCAGCATTTT. Amino acid sequence: CASSEFGQPQHF.

This sequence joins TRBV19 and TRBJ1-4; TRBD1 might be the D (5 bases). Looked up from germline, CDR1 is LNHDA and CDR2 is SQIVND (reference sequence). V shed 3 bases and J shed 8 bases, with 13 bases lying between them. CDR3 length equals 14 residues. Written as DNA, the CDR3 is TGTGCCAGTAGTATCGGGGGAACAGTAGAAAAACTGTTTTTT. Translation: CASSIGGTVEKLFF.

V and J are TRBV6-1 and TRBJ1-4; D remains unclear. The CDR3 length is 14 residues. Trimming pared 6 bases from V and 3 bases from J, leaving 11 bases between. CDR1 is MNHNS, CDR2 SASEGT, per germline. In DNA form, the CDR3 reads TGTGCCAGCAGATCCGGTCGCCCTAATGAAAAACTGTTTTTT. It encodes CASRSGRPNEKLFF.